Shown below are 6 T cell receptor beta chains from a single sample sequenced in a study of T cell responses to AZD1222 COVID-19 vaccine. The protocol was immunoSEQ multiplex PCR, while the TCRdb copy is restricted to in-frame clones and leaves out a portion. This table has some 110,000 clones, 88% appearing once. The material sequenced was peripheral blood, taken on day 0 of AZD1222 vaccination. These receptors were collected from an adult in good health.

The chain links TRBV4-3 to TRBJ2-3; 12 positions agree with TRBD2. Germline V gives CDR1 LGHNA, CDR2 YSLEER. V was clipped by 1 base and J by 0 bases; unmatched bases: 5. The CDR3 length is 18 residues. CDR3 sequence: CASSQGLAGATSTDTQYF. Written as DNA, the CDR3 is TGCGCCAGCAGCCAAGGACTAGCGGGGGCTACTAGCACAGATACGCAGTATTTT.

V and J are TRBV7-9 and TRBJ2-6; D unresolved. V was cut by 3 bases and J by 4 bases, with 13 bases left in between. The CDR3 is made up of 16 amino acids. The germline V gene encodes CDR1 SEHNR and CDR2 FQNEAQ (reference sequence). CDR3 sequence: CASSLGSRTGANVLTF. The CDR3 region has the DNA TGTGCCAGCAGCTTGGGTTCCAGGACCGGGGCCAACGTCCTGACTTTC.

The V call is TRBV30, the J call TRBJ2-5, with D tentatively TRBD1 (6 bases). The V end was cut by 7 bases, the J end by 1 base, with 10 bases between. Germline CDR1 reads GTSNPN; CDR2 reads SVGIG (reference sequence). There are 12 residues in the CDR3. The CDR3 spells CAFGQIQETQYF. The CDR3, as DNA: TGTGCCTTTGGACAGATCCAAGAGACCCAGTACTTC.

This clone was picked up a small number of times. V usage is TRBV19 and J usage is TRBJ1-2; 9 nucleotides agree with TRBD1. Germline CDR1 is LNHDA and CDR2 is SQIVND (reference sequence). V lost 8 bases and J lost 0; bases outside the gene matches: 7. The length of the CDR3 is 15 residues. CDR3 nucleotides: TGTGCCAGTTGGGACAGGGCACCAACTAACTATGGCTACACCTTC. It codes for CASWDRAPTNYGYTF.

The chain's CDR3 is CAWRAGQGRGGYTF. The CDR3 DNA is TGTGCCTGGAGGGCGGGACAGGGGAGGGGTGGCTACACCTTC. J is TRBJ1-2 and V is TRBV30; 10 bases map to TRBD1. Looked up from germline, CDR1 is GTSNPN and CDR2 is SVGIG (reference sequence). V trimming: 3 bases; J trimming: 7 bases; junction bases outside the gene matches: 8. This CDR3 has 14 amino acids.

This clone was counted only a few times. The chain links TRBV6-4 to TRBJ1-3; D gene unclear. The CDR3 totals 17 residues. Looked up from germline, CDR1 is MRHNA and CDR2 is SNTAGT. Trimming cost V 0 bases and J 0 bases, with 12 bases left between them. The CDR3, as DNA: TGTGCCAGCAGTGACTCGAAGGAGGCGCTCTCTGGAAACACCATATATTTT. Translating gives CASSDSKEALSGNTIYF.